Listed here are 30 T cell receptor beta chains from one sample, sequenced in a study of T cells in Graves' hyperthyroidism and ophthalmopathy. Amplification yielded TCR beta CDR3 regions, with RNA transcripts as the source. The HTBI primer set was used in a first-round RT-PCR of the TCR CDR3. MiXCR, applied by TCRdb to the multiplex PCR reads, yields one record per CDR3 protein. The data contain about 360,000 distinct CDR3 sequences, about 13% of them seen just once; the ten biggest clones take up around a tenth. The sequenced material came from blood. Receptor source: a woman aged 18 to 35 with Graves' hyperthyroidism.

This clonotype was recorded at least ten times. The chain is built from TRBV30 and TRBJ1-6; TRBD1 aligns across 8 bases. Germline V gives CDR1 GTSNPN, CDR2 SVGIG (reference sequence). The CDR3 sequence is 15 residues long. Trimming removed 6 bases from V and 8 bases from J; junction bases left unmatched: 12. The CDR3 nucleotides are TGTGCCTGCCTGGGCGGCAGGGGGCGATATTCACCCCTCCACTTT. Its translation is CACLGGRGRYSPLHF.

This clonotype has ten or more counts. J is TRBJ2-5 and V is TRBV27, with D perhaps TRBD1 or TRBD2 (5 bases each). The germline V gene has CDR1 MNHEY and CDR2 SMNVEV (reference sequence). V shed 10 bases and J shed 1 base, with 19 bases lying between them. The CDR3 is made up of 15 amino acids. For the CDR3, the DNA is TGTGCCACCCATCCGGCGGGCAGGGTCCAAGAGACCCAGTACTTC. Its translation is CATHPAGRVQETQYF.

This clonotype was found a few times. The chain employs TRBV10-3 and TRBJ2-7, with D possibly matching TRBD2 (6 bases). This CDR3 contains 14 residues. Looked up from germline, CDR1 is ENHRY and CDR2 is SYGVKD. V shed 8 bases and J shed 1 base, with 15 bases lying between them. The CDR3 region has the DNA TGTGCCATCGGGTCGGGAGAGCTTTCCTACGAGCAGTACTTC. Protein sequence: CAIGSGELSYEQYF.

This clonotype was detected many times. The CDR3 DNA reads as TGTGCTAGTGGTTTGGTTGTAGCGGGGGGGCTGAATGAGCAGTTCTTC. Residues: CASGLVVAGGLNEQFF. V is TRBV12-5 and J is TRBJ2-1, with 11 bases matching TRBD2. From germline, CDR1 is LGHNT and CDR2 FRNRAP. This CDR3 is 16 amino acids long. V was pared by 0 bases and J by 7 bases, with 5 bases of the junction left unmatched. Looking up the rest from reference TRBV12-5 and TRBJ2-1 gives the full variable domain: DARVTQTPRHKVTEMGQEVTMRCQPILGHNTVFWYRQTMMQGLELLAYFRNRAPLDDSGMPKDRFSAEMPDATLATLKIQPSEPRDSAVYFCASGLVVAGGLNEQFFGPGTRLTVL.

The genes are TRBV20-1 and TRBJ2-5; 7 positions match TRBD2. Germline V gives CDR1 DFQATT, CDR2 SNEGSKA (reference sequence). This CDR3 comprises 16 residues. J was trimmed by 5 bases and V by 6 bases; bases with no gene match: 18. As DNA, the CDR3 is TGCAGTGCACCTAAATCGGCGGGGGTTAGTTCGGAGACCCAGTACTTC. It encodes CSAPKSAGVSSETQYF.

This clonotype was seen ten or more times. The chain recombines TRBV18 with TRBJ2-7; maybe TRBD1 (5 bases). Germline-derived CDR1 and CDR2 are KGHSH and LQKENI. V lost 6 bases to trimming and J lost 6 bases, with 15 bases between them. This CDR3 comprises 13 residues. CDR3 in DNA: TGTGCCAGCTCTCACCGGCAGGGTGGCGAGCAGTACTTC. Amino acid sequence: CASSHRQGGEQYF.

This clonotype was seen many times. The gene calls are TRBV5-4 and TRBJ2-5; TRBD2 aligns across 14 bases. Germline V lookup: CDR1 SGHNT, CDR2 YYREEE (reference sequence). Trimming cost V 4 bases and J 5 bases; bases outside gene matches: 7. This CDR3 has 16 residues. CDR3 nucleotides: TGTGCCAGCAGCCCGGGACTAGCGGGGGCCGGGGAGACCCAGTACTTC. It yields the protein CASSPGLAGAGETQYF.

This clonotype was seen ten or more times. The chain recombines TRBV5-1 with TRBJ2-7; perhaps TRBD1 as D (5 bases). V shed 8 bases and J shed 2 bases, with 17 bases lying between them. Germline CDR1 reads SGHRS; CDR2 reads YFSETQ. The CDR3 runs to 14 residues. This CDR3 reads CASAPVTETYEQYF. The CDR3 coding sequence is TGCGCCAGTGCCCCGGTGACAGAAACCTACGAGCAGTACTTC.

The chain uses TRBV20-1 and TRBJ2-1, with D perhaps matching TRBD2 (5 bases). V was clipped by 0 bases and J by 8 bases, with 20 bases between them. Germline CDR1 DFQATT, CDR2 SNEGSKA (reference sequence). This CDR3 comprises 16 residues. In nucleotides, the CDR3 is TGCAGTGCTAGAGATGCGGCGGCTAGCTCCCCCGATGAGCAGTTCTTC. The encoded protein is CSARDAAASSPDEQFF.

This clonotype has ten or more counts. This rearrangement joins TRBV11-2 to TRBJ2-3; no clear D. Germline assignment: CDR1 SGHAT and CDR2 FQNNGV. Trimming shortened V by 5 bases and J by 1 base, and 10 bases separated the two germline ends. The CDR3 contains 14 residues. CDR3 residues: CASSPQSGTDTQYF. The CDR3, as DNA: TGTGCCAGCAGCCCCCAATCAGGCACAGATACGCAGTATTTT.

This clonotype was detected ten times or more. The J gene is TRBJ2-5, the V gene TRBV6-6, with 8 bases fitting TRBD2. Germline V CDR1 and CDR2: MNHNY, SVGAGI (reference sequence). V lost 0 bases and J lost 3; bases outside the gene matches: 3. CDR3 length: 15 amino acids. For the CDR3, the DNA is TGTGCCAGCAGTTACTCAGGACTAGCAGAAGAGACCCAGTACTTC. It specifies CASSYSGLAEETQYF.

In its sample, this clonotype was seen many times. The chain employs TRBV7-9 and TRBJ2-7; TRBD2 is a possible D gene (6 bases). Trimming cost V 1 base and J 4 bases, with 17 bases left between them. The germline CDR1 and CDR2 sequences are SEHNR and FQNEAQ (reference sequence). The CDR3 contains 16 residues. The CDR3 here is CASSLGRGPELYEQYF. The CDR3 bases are TGTGCCAGCAGCTTAGGGCGGGGCCCCGAGCTTTACGAGCAGTACTTC.

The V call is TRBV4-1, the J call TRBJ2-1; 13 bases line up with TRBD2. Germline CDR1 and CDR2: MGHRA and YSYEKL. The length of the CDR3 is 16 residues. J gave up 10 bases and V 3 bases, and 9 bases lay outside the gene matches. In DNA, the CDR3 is TGCGCCAGCAGCCATGACGGACTAGCGGGAGCCAGAGAGCAGTTCTTC. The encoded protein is CASSHDGLAGAREQFF.

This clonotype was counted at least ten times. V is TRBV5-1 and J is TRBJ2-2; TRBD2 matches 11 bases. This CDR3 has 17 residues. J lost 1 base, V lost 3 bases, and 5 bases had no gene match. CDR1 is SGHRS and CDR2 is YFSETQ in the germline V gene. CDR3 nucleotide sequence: TGCGCCAGCAGCTCCTCGCTAGCGGGAGGGAACACCGGGGAGCTGTTTTTT. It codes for CASSSSLAGGNTGELFF.

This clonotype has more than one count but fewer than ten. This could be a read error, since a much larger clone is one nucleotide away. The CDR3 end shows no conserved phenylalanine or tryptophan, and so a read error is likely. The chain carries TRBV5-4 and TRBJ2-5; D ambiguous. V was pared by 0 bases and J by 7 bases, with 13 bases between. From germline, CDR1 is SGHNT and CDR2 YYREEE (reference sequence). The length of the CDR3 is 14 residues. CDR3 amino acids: CASSLEQSGWTQYL. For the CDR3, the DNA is TGTGCCAGCAGCTTGGAACAGTCCGGGTGGACCCAGTACCTC.

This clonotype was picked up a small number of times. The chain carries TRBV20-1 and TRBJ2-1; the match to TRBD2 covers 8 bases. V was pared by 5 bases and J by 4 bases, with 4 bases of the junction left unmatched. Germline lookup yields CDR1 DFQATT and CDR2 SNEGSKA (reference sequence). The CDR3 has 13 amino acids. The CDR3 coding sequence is TGCAGTGCTCGCAGCGGGAGTTACAATGAGCAGTTCTTC. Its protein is CSARSGSYNEQFF.

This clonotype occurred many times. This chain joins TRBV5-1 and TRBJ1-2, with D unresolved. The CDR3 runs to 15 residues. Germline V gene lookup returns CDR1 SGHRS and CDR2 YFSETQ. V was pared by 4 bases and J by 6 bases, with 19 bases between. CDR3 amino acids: CASSPYPGETHGYTF. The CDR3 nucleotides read TGCGCCAGCAGCCCATACCCGGGAGAGACCCATGGCTACACCTTC.

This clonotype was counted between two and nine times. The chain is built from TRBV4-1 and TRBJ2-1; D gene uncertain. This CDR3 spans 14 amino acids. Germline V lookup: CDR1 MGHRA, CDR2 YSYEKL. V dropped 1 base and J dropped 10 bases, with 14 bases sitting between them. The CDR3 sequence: CASSQGPGTNEQFF. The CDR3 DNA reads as TGCGCCAGCAGCCAAGGCCCCGGCACGAACGAGCAGTTCTTC.

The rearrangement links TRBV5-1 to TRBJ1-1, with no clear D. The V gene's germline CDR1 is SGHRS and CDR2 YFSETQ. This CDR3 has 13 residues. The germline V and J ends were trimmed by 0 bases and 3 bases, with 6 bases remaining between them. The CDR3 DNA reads TGCGCCAGCAGCTTGGACGCGTACACTGAAGCTTTCTTT. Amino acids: CASSLDAYTEAFF.

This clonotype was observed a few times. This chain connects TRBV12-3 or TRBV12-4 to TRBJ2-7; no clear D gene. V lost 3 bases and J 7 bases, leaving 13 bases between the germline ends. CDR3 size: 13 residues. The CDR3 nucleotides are TGTGCCAGCAGTTTCTTTGGGTATCGAGAGCAGTACTTC. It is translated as CASSFFGYREQYF.

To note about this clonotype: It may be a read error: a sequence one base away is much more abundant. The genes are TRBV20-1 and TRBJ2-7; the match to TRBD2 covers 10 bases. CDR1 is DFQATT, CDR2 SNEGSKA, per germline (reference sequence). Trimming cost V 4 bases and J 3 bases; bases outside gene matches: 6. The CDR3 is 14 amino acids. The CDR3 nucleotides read TGCAGTGCTATGAGACTAGCGGGCATCTACGAGCAGTACTTC. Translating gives CSAMRLAGIYEQYF.

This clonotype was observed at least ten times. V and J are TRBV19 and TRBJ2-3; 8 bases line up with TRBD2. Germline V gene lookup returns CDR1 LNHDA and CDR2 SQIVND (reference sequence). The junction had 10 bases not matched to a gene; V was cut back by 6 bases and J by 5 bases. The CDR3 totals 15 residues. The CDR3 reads CASRNDGRAGDTQYF. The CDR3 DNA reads TGTGCCAGTAGAAATGACGGGAGGGCTGGAGATACGCAGTATTTT. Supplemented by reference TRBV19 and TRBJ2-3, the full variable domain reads DGGITQSPKYLFRKEGQNVTLSCEQNLNHDAMYWYRQDPGQGLRLIYYSQIVNDFQKGDIAEGYSVSREKKESFPLTVTSAQKNPTAFYLCASRNDGRAGDTQYFGPGTRLTVL.

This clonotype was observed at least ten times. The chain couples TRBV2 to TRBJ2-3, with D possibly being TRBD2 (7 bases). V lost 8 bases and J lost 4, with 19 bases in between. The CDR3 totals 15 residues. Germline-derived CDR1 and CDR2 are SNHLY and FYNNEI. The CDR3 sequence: CASCGGGKGADTQYF. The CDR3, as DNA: TGTGCCAGCTGCGGGGGCGGGAAGGGGGCAGATACGCAGTATTTT.

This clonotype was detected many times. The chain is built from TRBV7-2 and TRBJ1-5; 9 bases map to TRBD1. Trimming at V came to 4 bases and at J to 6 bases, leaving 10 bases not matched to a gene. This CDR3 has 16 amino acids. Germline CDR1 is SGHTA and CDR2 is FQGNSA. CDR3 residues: CASSWTGQGMGQPQHF. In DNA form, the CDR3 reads TGTGCCAGCAGCTGGACGGGACAGGGCATGGGTCAGCCCCAGCATTTT.

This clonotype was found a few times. The CDR3 loop reads CASSLGGGATNEKLFF. CDR3 DNA sequence: TGTGCCAGCAGCTTGGGTGGCGGTGCAACTAATGAAAAACTGTTTTTT. V usage is TRBV5-6 and J usage is TRBJ1-4; no definite D call. V was clipped by 0 bases and J by 0 bases, with 9 bases between them. Germline CDR1 is SGHDT and CDR2 is YYEEEE. The CDR3 runs 16 residues.

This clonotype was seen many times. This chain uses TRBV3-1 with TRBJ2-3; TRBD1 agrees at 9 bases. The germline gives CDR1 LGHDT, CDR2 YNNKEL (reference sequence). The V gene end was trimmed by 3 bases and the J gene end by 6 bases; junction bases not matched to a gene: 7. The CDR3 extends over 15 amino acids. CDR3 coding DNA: TGTGCCAGCAGCCACGACAGGGGGGTGTCTGATACGCAGTATTTT. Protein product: CASSHDRGVSDTQYF.

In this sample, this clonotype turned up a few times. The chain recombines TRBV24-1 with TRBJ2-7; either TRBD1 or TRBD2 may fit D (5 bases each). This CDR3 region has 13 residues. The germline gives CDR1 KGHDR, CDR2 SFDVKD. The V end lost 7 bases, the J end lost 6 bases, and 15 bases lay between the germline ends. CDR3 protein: CATRSGAVGEQYF. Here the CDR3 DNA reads TGTGCCACCAGATCCGGGGCGGTCGGCGAGCAGTACTTC.

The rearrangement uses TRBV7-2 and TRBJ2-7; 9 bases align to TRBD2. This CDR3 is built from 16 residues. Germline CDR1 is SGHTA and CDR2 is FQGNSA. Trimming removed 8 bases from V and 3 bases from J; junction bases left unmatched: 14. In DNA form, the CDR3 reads TGTGCCAGCCCCGTGGGTAGCGGGGGACAACACTACGAGCAGTACTTC. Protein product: CASPVGSGGQHYEQYF.

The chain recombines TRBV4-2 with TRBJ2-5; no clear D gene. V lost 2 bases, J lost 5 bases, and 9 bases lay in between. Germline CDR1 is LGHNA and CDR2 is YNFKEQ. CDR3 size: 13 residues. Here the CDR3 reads CASSQNLGETQYF. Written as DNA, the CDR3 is TGTGCCAGCAGCCAAAACCTTGGGGAGACCCAGTACTTC.

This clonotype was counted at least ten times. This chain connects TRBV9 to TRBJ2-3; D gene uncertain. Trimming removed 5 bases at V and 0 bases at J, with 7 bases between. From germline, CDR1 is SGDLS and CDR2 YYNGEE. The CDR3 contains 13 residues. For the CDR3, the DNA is TGTGCCAGCAGTGGTCCTAGCACAGATACGCAGTATTTT. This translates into CASSGPSTDTQYF. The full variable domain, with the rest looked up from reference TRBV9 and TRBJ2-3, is DSGVTQTPKHLITATGQRVTLRCSPRSGDLSVYWYQQSLDQGLQFLIQYYNGEERAKGNILERFSAQQFPDLHSELNLSSLELGDSALYFCASSGPSTDTQYFGPGTRLTVL.